A selection of T cell receptor beta chains follows, all from one sample in a study of blood T cell repertoires in COVID-19. TCRdb's copy holds only in-frame clones and misses some; the assay was immunoSEQ multiplex PCR. The repertoire holds 95,000 to 150,000 clones, with roughly 86% as singletons. The sample was peripheral blood. Receptors were obtained from a human donor in a cohort sampled during active COVID-19. The CDR3 runs from the conserved cysteine through the conserved F or W. A D gene is named only where the DNA matches it firmly. Size is omitted from some rows. Given values are once, few, many or a class for expanded clones.

CDR3 length	V gene	J gene	D gene	clone size	CDR3 protein	CDR3 DNA
15	TRBV7-2	TRBJ1-1	TRBD1	.	CASSLTRTGDSEAFF	TGTGCCAGCAGCTTAACCCGGACAGGGGATAGTGAAGCTTTCTTT
15	TRBV7-9	TRBJ2-7	.	.	CASSPSTGSRYEQYF	TGTGCCAGCAGCCCATCCACAGGGAGTCGTTACGAGCAGTACTTC
16	TRBV6-1	TRBJ2-3	TRBD2	.	CASSGATSGSRNTQYF	TGTGCCAGCAGTGGGGCCACTAGCGGGAGCAGGAATACGCAGTATTTT
15	TRBV5-4	TRBJ2-7	TRBD2	once	CASSLSVSGDYEQYF	TGTGCCAGCAGCTTGTCAGTTAGCGGGGACTACGAGCAGTACTTC
16	TRBV9	TRBJ2-1	.	.	CASSGGGRFLSNEQFF	TGTGCCAGCAGCGGCGGGGGCCGATTCCTATCCAATGAGCAGTTCTTC
11	TRBV19	TRBJ1-5	.	.	CASSSARFQHF	TGTGCCAGTAGTAGCGCCCGTTTCCAGCATTTT
16	TRBV9	TRBJ2-7	TRBD1	.	CASSATGTGGPYEQYF	TGTGCCAGCAGCGCAACCGGGACAGGGGGCCCCTACGAGCAGTACTTC
12	TRBV28	TRBJ1-1	.	once	CASSLMDIEAFF	TGTGCCAGCAGTTTAATGGACATTGAAGCTTTCTTT
15	TRBV18	TRBJ2-5	.	.	CASSHIDSPQETQYF	TGTGCCAGCTCTCATATCGACAGCCCCCAAGAGACCCAGTACTTC
16	TRBV5-6	TRBJ2-5	.	.	CASSLNPWAIAGTQYF	TGTGCCAGCAGCTTGAATCCCTGGGCCATTGCAGGGACCCAGTACTTC
16	TRBV15	TRBJ2-7	TRBD1	.	CATSTTRDRVIYEQYF	TGTGCCACCAGCACGACCCGGGACAGAGTGATCTACGAGCAGTACTTC
14	TRBV5-1	TRBJ2-3	.	.	CASTFSSSTDTQYF	TGCGCCAGCACTTTCTCTTCTAGCACAGATACGCAGTATTTT
14	TRBV24-1	TRBJ1-2	.	.	CATSDSTWGSGYTF	TGTGCCACCAGTGACTCTACCTGGGGCTCTGGCTACACCTTC
13	TRBV6-2/TRBV6-3	TRBJ2-7	.	.	CASSSQGSREQYF	TGTGCCAGCAGTTCCCAGGGGTCTCGGGAGCAGTACTTC
15	TRBV6-5	TRBJ1-2	TRBD1	.	CASRLGTGPNYGYTF	TGTGCCAGCAGATTGGGGACAGGGCCGAACTATGGCTACACCTTC
14	TRBV2	TRBJ2-3	TRBD1	.	CASSAGQGPDTQYF	TGTGCCAGCAGTGCCGGACAGGGCCCAGATACGCAGTATTTT
14	TRBV2	TRBJ2-3	.	.	CASSGNIHTDTQYF	TGTGCCAGCAGTGGAAACATACACACAGATACGCAGTATTTT
16	TRBV21-1	TRBJ1-2	.	.	CASSIREGRSNYGYTF	TGTGCCAGCAGCATCCGGGAGGGCAGGAGCAACTATGGCTACACCTTC
14	TRBV6-2/TRBV6-3	TRBJ2-7	.	.	CASSARALLYEQYF	TGTGCCAGCAGTGCCAGGGCGCTGCTTTACGAGCAGTACTTC
18	TRBV10-3	TRBJ2-7	TRBD2	.	CAISGKTSGDTTNYEQYF	TGTGCCATCAGTGGCAAGACTAGCGGGGACACCACCAACTACGAGCAGTACTTC
15	TRBV5-1	TRBJ2-7	.	.	CASSLGGVGANEQYF	TGCGCCAGCAGCTTGGGGGGCGTGGGGGCTAACGAGCAGTACTTC
15	TRBV19	TRBJ2-3	TRBD1	.	CASHARTGKTDTQYF	TGTGCCAGCCACGCTCGGACAGGTAAAACAGATACGCAGTATTTT
16	TRBV15	TRBJ1-5	.	.	CATSRDLDRSGQPQHF	TGTGCCACCAGCAGAGATCTCGACAGGTCGGGACAGCCCCAGCATTTT
17	TRBV5-1	TRBJ2-1	TRBD2	once	CASSLGFYSGPGGEQFF	TGCGCCAGCAGCTTGGGTTTTTATAGCGGGCCAGGAGGTGAGCAGTTCTTC
15	TRBV9	TRBJ1-1	.	once	CASSLAGDSFTEAFF	TGTGCCAGCAGTTTAGCGGGGGATAGTTTCACTGAAGCTTTCTTT
17	TRBV25-1	TRBJ1-5	.	once	CASSPWGGRHSNQPQHF	TGTGCCAGCAGTCCCTGGGGGGGACGCCATAGCAATCAGCCCCAGCATTTT